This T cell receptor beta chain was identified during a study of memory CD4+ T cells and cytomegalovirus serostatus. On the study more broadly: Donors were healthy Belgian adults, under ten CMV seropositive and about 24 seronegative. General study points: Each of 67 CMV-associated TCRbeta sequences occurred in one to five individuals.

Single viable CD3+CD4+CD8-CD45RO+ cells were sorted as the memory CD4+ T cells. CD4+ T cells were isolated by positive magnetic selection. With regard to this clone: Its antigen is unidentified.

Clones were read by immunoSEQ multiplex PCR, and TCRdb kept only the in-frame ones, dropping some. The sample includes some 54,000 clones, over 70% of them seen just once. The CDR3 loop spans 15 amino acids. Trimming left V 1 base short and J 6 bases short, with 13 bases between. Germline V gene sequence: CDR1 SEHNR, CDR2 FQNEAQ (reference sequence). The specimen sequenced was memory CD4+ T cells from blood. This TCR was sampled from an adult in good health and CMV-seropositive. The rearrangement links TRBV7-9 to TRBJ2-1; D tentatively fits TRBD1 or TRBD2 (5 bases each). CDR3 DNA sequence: TGTGCCAGCAGCTTAGGTGACGGGACGCTCAATGAGCAGTTCTTC. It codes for CASSLGDGTLNEQFF.